The 5 T cell receptor beta chains below come from one sample, sequenced in a study of blood T cell repertoires in COVID-19. Some clones are missing from TCRdb's copy, which holds only in-frame ones; the method was immunoSEQ multiplex PCR. The repertoire holds about 300,000 clones, with about 89% as singletons. Sequencing was carried out using PBMCs or T cells enriched from blood (not recorded which). The receptor set was obtained from a woman aged 18-30 years who had recovered from COVID-19.

The chain uses TRBV5-8 and TRBJ1-5; possibly TRBD1 for D (6 bases). Germline V gene sequence: CDR1 SGHTS, CDR2 YDEGEE. The CDR3 runs 16 residues. Between the trimmed V and J ends, which lost 0 bases and 4 bases, there was a span of 14 bases. DNA for the CDR3: TGTGCCAGCAGCTTGGTTGGGGGGGGCGGGAATCAGCCCCAGCATTTT. It translates to CASSLVGGGGNQPQHF.

This clone was observed many times. The rearrangement uses TRBV15 and TRBJ1-2; 7 bases fit TRBD1. Unmatched junction bases numbered 3, after V lost 0 bases and J lost 2 bases. The CDR3 has 15 amino acids. Germline assignment: CDR1 LNHNV and CDR2 YYDKDF (reference sequence). The CDR3 here is CATSRDWDSNYGYTF. DNA for the CDR3: TGTGCCACCAGCAGAGATTGGGACAGCAACTATGGCTACACCTTC.

The chain has TRBV7-6 and TRBJ2-3, with 7 bases lining up with TRBD1. Germline V gene lookup returns CDR1 SGHVS and CDR2 FNYEAQ. The J segment lost 4 bases and the V segment lost 10 bases, leaving 8 bases of the junction unmatched. This CDR3 is built from 13 residues. This CDR3 is CATKGAGADTQYF. DNA of the CDR3: TGTGCCACCAAGGGGGCAGGGGCAGATACGCAGTATTTT.

The rearrangement joins TRBV3-1 (or the pseudogene TRBV3-2) to TRBJ2-5; 8 bases map to TRBD1. The CDR3 contains 14 residues. Trimming at V came to 1 base and at J to 5 bases, leaving 3 bases not matched to a gene. CDR1 is LGHDT, CDR2 YNNKEL, per germline (reference sequence). The CDR3 sequence is CASSQGTGTETQYF. CDR3 coding DNA: TGTGCCAGCAGCCAAGGGACAGGGACGGAGACCCAGTACTTC.

This clone has only one observation. V usage is TRBV5-1 and J usage is TRBJ2-2, with D maybe TRBD2 (6 bases). The length of the CDR3 is 15 residues. V was trimmed by 4 bases and J by 0 bases, leaving 10 bases between them. Germline CDR1 reads SGHRS; CDR2 reads YFSETQ. CDR3 residues: CASSPRTTNTGELFF. The CDR3 DNA sequence: TGCGCCAGCAGCCCGAGGACTACGAACACCGGGGAGCTGTTTTTT. Based on the CDR3 plus reference TRBV5-1 and TRBJ2-2, the full variable domain is KAGVTQTPRYLIKTRGQQVTLSCSPISGHRSVSWYQQTPGQGLQFLFEYFSETQRNKGNFPGRFSGRQFSNSRSEMNVSTLELGDSALYLCASSPRTTNTGELFFGEGSRLTVL.